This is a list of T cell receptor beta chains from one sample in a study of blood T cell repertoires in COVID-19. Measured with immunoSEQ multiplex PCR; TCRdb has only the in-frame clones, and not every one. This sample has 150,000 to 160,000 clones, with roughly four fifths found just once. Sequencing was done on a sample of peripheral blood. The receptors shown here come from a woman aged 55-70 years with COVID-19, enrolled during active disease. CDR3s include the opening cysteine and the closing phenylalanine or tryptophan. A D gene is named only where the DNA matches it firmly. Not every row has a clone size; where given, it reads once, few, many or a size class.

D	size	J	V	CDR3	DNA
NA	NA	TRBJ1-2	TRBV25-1	CASSDNAGVGGYTF	TGTGCCAGCAGTGACAACGCGGGGGTCGGCGGCTACACCTTC
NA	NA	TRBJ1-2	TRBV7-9	CASSFTQLTGYTF	TGTGCCAGCAGCTTTACCCAATTGACAGGCTACACCTTC
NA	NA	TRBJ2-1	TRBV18	CASSPPTQRNEQFF	TGTGCCAGCTCACCCCCGACCCAGAGGAATGAGCAGTTCTTC
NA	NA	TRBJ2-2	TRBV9	CASSVGGRGNTGELFF	TGTGCCAGCAGCGTTGGAGGGCGGGGGAACACCGGGGAGCTGTTTTTT
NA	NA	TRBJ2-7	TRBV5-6	CASSLLKGREQYF	TGTGCCAGCAGCTTGCTAAAGGGGCGGGAGCAGTACTTC
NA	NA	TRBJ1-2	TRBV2	CASSDAGLNYGYTF	TGTGCCAGCAGTGACGCGGGGCTGAACTATGGCTACACCTTC
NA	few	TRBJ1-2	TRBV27	CASGVVQGTGYTF	TGTGCCAGCGGGGTCGTACAGGGTACCGGCTACACCTTC
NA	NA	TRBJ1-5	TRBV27	CASRGLSNQPQHF	TGTGCCAGCAGGGGGCTTAGCAATCAGCCCCAGCATTTT
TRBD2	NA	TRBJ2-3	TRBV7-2	CASSWTAGGGGSTDTQYF	TGTGCCAGCAGCTGGACAGCGGGAGGGGGCGGTAGCACAGATACGCAGTATTTT
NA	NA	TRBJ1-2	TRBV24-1	CATSDPAERGGYTF	TGTGCCACCAGTGACCCCGCGGAGCGTGGAGGCTACACCTTC
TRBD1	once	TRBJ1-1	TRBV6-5	CASKREGQVLSEAFF	TGTGCCAGCAAGAGAGAGGGACAGGTTTTGTCTGAAGCTTTCTTT
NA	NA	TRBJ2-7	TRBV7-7	CASSPHRTSSEQYF	TGTGCTAGCAGCCCCCACAGGACCTCGAGCGAGCAGTACTTC
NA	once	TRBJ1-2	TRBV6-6	CASSSPGPAGDGYTF	TGTGCCAGCAGTTCCCCCGGCCCCGCAGGTGATGGCTACACCTTC
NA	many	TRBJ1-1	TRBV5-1	CASSPSTGLNTEAFF	TGCGCCAGCAGTCCATCGACAGGCCTGAACACTGAAGCTTTCTTT
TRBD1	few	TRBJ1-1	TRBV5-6	CASSLNRGLNTEAFF	TGTGCCAGCAGCTTGAACAGGGGTTTGAACACTGAAGCTTTCTTT
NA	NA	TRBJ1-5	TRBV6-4	CASSVWEGQPQHF	TGTGCCAGCAGTGTCTGGGAGGGTCAGCCCCAGCATTTT
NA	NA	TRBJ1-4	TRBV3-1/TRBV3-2	CASSQVAGDEKLFF	TGTGCCAGCAGCCAAGTGGCAGGGGATGAAAAACTGTTTTTT
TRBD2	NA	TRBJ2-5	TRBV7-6	CASSPGVLAGGSETQYF	TGTGCCAGCAGCCCAGGGGTACTAGCGGGAGGGTCGGAGACCCAGTACTTC
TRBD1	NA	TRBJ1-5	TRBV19	CASSIGQGYSNQPQHF	TGTGCCAGTAGTATAGGACAGGGGTATAGCAATCAGCCCCAGCATTTT
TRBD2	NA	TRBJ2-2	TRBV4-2	CASSQGSGGSHGGELFF	TGTGCCAGCAGCCAAGGCAGCGGGGGGTCCCACGGCGGGGAGCTGTTTTTT
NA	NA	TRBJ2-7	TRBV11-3	CASSLGRGGLSEQYF	TGTGCCAGCAGCTTAGGCAGGGGTGGATTGTCCGAGCAGTACTTC
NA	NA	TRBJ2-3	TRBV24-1	CATSDRGKQGGWTDTQYF	TGTGCCACCAGTGATCGCGGAAAACAGGGCGGATGGACAGATACGCAGTATTTT
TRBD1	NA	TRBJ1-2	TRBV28	CASSLDLPGGRGSIGYTF	TGTGCCAGCAGTTTAGATTTGCCAGGGGGTCGGGGTTCGATTGGCTACACCTTC
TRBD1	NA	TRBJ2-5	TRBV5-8	CASSSGQVLETQYF	TGTGCCAGCAGCTCGGGACAGGTGCTAGAGACCCAGTACTTC
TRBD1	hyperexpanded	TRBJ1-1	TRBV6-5	CASNIQGSTEAFF	TGTGCCAGCAATATACAGGGGAGCACTGAAGCTTTCTTT
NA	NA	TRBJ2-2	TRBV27	CASSIGQNTGELFF	TGTGCCAGCAGTATAGGACAAAACACCGGGGAGCTGTTTTTT
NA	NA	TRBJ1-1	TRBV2	CASGASEAFF	TGTGCCAGCGGGGCGAGTGAAGCTTTCTTT
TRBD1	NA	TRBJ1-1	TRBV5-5	CASSIDRGNTEAFF	TGTGCCAGCAGCATCGACAGGGGGAACACTGAAGCTTTCTTT
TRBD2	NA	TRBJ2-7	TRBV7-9	CASSLGVLAGGHEQYF	TGTGCCAGCAGCTTAGGCGTACTAGCGGGAGGCCACGAGCAGTACTTC
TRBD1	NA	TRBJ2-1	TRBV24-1	CATSDLGTGGFGEQFF	TGTGCCACCAGTGATTTGGGAACAGGGGGTTTTGGTGAGCAGTTCTTC